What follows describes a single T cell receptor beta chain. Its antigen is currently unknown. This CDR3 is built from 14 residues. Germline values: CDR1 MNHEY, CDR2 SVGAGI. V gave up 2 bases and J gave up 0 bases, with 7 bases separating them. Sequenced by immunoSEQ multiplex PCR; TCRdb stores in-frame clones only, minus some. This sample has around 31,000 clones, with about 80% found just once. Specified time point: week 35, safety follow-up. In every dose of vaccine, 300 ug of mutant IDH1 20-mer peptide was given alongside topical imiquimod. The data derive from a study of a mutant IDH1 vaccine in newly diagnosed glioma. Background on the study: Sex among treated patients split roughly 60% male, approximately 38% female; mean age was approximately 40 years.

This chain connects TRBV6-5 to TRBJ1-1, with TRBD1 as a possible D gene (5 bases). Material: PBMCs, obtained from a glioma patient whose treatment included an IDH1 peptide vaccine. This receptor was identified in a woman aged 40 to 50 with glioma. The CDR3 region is CASSYGRVNTEAFF. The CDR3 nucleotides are TGTGCCAGCAGTTACGGCAGGGTGAACACTGAAGCTTTCTTT.